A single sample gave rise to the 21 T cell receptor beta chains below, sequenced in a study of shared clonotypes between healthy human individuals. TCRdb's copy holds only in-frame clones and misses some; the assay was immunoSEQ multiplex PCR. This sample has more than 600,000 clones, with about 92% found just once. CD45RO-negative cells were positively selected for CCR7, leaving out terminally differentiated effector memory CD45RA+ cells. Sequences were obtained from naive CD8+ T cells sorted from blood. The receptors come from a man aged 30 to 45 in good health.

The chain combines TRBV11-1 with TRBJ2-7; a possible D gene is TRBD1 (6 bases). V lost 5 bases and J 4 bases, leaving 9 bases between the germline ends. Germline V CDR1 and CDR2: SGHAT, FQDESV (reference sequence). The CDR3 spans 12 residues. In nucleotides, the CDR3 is TGTGCCAGCAGCCCCACAGGGTACGAGCAGTACTTC. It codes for CASSPTGYEQYF.

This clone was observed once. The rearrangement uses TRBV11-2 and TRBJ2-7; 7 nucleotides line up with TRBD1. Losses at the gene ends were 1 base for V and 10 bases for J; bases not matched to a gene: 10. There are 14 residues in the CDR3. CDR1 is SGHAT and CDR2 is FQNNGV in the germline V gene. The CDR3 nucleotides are TGTGCCAGCAGCTTAGGACAGGGTCGTCGGGAACAGTACTTC. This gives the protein CASSLGQGRREQYF.

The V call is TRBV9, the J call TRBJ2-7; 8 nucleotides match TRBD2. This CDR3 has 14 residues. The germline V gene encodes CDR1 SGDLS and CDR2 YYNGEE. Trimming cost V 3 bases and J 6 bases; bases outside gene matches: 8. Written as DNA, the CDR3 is TGTGCCAGCAGCGACGGGACTAGACCACGCGAGCAGTACTTC. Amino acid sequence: CASSDGTRPREQYF.

The CDR3 loop reads CASSQPGRWTEAFF. In nucleotides, the CDR3 is TGTGCCAGCAGTCAGCCCGGTCGGTGGACTGAAGCTTTCTTT. The chain employs TRBV6-1 and TRBJ1-1; D is ambiguous. CDR1 is MNHNS and CDR2 is SASEGT in the germline V gene. This CDR3 comprises 14 residues. V lost 5 bases, J lost 5 bases, and 15 bases lay in between.

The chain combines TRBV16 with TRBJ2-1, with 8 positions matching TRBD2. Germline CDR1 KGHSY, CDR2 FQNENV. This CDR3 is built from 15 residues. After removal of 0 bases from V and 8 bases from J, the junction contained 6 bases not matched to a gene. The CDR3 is CASSQSKRGWDEQFF. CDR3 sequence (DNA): TGTGCCAGCAGCCAATCGAAGCGGGGGTGGGATGAGCAGTTCTTC.

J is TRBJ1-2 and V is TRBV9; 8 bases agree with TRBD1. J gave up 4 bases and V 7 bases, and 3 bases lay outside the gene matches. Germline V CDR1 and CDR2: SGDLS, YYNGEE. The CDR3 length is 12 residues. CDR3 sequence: CASLDRAYGYTF. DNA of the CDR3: TGTGCCAGCCTGGACAGGGCCTATGGCTACACCTTC.

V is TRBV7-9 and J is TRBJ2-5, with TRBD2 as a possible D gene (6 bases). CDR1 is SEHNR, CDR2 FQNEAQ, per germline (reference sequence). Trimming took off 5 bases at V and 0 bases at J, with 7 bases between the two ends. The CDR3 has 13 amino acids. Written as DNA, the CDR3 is TGTGCCAGCAGCCCGGGAGACCAAGAGACCCAGTACTTC. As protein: CASSPGDQETQYF.

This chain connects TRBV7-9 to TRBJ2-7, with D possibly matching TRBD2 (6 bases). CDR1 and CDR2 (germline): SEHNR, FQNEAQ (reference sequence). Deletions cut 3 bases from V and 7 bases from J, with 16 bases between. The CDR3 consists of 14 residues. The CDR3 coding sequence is TGTGCCAGCAGCTTTAGCGGAGGCTACGATGAGCAGTACTTC. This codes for CASSFSGGYDEQYF.

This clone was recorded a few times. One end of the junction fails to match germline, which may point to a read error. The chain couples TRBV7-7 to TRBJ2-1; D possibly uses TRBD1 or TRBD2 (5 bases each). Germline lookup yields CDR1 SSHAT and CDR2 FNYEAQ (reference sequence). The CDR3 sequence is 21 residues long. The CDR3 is CASSLDRPVGTIRSSYNEQFF. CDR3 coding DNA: TGTGCTAGCAGCTTAGATAGGCCGGTGGGGACGATTCGGAGCTCCTACAATGAGCAGTTCTTC.

The CDR3 DNA follows: TGTGCCAGCAGTTTATATAGGACTAGCAGTTACAATGAGCAGTTCTTC. It yields the protein CASSLYRTSSYNEQFF. The chain uses TRBV28 and TRBJ2-1, with 8 bases aligning to TRBD2. Germline CDR1 is MDHEN and CDR2 is SYDVKM. V was clipped by 1 base and J by 4 bases; unmatched bases: 6. The CDR3 contains 16 residues. Full variable domain (rest looked up from reference TRBV28 and TRBJ2-1): DVKVTQSSRYLVKRTGEKVFLECVQDMDHENMFWYRQDPGLGLRLIYFSYDVKMKEKGDIPEGYSVSREKKERFSLILESASTNQTSMYLCASSLYRTSSYNEQFFGPGTRLTVL.

The CDR3 loop is CASSARDSPNTEAFF. The CDR3 nucleotides read TGTGCCAGCAGCGCCCGGGACAGCCCGAACACTGAAGCTTTCTTT. The rearrangement uses TRBV7-3 and TRBJ1-1, with 7 bases fitting TRBD1. Germline CDR1 is SGHTA and CDR2 is FQGTGA. V lost 5 bases to trimming and J lost 1 base; unmatched junction nucleotides: 7. The CDR3 consists of 15 residues.

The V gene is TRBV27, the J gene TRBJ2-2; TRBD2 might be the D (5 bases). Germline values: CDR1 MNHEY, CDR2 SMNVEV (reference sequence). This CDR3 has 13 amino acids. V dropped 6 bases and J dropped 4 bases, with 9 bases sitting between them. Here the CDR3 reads CASSDYSTGELFF. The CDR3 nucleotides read TGTGCCAGCAGCGACTATTCCACCGGGGAGCTGTTTTTT.

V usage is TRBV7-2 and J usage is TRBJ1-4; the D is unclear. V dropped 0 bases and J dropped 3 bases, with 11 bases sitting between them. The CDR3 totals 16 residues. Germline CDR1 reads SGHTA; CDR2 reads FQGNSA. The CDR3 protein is CASSLAGMGSNEKLFF. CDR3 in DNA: TGTGCCAGCAGCTTAGCAGGGATGGGGTCTAATGAAAAACTGTTTTTT.

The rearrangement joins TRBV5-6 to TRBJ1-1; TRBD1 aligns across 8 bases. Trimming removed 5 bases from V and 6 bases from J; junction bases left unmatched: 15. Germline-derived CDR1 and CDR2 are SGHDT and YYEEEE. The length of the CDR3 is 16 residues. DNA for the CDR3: TGTGCCAGCAGTTCCGGGACAGGAGAGGGGTTCGCTGAAGCTTTCTTT. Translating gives CASSSGTGEGFAEAFF.

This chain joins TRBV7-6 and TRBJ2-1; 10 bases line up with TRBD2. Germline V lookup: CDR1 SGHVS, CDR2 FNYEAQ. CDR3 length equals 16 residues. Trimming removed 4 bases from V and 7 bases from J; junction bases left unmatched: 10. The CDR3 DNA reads TGTGCCAGCAGCTCCTATCTAGCGGGAGTGCGGAATGAGCAGTTCTTC. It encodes CASSSYLAGVRNEQFF.

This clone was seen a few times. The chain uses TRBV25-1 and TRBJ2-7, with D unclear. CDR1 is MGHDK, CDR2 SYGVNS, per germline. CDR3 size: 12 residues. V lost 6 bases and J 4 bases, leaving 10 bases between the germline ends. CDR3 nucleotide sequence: TGTGCCAGCAGGCCTCGGGCGTACGAGCAGTACTTC. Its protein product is CASRPRAYEQYF.

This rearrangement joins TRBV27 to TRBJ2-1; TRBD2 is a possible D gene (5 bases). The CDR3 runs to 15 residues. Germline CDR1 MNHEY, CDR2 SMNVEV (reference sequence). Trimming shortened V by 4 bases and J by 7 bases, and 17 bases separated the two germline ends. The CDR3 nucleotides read TGTGCCAGCAGTTATGCCTCCCGGGGTTGGAATGAGCAGTTCTTC. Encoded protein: CASSYASRGWNEQFF.

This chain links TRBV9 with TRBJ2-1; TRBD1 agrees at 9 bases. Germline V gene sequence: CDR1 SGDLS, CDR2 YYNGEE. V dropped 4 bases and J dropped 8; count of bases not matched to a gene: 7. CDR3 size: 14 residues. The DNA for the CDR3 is TGTGCCAGCAGCCTGACCACAGGGGGCCATGAGCAGTTCTTC. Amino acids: CASSLTTGGHEQFF.

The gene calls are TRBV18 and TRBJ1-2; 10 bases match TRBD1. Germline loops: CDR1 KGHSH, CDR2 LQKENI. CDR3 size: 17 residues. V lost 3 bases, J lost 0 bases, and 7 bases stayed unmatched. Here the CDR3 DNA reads TGTGCCAGCTCACCGACAGGGGGCGCGTCTGCTAACTATGGCTACACCTTC. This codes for CASSPTGGASANYGYTF.

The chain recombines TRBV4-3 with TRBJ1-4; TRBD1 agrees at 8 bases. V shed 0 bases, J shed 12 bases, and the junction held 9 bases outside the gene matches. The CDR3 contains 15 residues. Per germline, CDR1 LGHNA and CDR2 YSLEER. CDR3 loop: CASSQEWDRPRELFF. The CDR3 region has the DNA TGCGCCAGCAGCCAAGAATGGGACAGGCCTCGGGAACTGTTTTTT.

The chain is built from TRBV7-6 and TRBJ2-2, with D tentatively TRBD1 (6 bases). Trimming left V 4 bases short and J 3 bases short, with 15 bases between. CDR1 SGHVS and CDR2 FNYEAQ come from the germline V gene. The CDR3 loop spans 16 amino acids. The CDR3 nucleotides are TGTGCCAGCAGCTCCGACCCGGGACAATACACCGGGGAGCTGTTTTTT. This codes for CASSSDPGQYTGELFF.